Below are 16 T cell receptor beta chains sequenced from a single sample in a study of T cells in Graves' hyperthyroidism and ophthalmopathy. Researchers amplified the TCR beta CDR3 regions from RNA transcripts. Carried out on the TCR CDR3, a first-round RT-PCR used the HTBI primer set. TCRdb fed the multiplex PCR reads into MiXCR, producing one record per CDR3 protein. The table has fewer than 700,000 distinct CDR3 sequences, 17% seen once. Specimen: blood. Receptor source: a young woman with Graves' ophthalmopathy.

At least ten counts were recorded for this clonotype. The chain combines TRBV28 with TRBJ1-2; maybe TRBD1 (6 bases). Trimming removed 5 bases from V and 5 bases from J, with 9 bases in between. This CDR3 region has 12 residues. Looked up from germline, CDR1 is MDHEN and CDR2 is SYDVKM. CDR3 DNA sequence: TGTGCCAGCAGTCGGACAGCATATGGCTACACCTTC. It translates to CASSRTAYGYTF.

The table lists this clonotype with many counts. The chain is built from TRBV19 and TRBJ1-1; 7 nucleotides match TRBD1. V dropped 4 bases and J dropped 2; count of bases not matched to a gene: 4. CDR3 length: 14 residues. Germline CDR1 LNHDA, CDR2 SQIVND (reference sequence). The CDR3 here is CASSTTGENTEAFF. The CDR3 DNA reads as TGTGCCAGTAGTACTACAGGGGAAAACACTGAAGCTTTCTTT.

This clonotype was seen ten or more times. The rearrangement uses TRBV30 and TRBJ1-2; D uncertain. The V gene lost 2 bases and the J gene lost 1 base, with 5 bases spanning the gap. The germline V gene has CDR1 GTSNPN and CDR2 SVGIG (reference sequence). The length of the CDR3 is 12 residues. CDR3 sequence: CAWSYSNYGYTF. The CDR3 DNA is TGTGCCTGGAGTTATAGTAACTATGGCTACACCTTC.

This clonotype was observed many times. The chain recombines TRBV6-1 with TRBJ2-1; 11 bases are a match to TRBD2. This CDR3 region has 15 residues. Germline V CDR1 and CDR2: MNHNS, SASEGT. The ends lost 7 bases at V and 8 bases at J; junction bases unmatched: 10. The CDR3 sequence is CASTLAGGATHEQFF. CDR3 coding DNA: TGTGCCAGCACCTTAGCGGGGGGGGCAACACATGAGCAGTTCTTC.

DNA of the CDR3: TGTGCCAGCAGCTTAGATCAGGGGTCTGGCTACACCTTC. This translates into CASSLDQGSGYTF. The chain links TRBV11-2 to TRBJ1-2; TRBD1 might be the D (6 bases). The germline V and J ends were trimmed by 0 bases and 7 bases, with 9 bases remaining between them. Looked up from germline, CDR1 is SGHAT and CDR2 is FQNNGV. CDR3 length equals 13 residues.

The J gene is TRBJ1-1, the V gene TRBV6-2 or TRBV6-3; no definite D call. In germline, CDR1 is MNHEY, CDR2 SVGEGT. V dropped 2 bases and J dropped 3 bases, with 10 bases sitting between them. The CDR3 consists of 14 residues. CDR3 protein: CASSYRARHTEAFF. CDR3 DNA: TGTGCCAGCAGTTACAGGGCGCGCCACACTGAAGCTTTCTTT.

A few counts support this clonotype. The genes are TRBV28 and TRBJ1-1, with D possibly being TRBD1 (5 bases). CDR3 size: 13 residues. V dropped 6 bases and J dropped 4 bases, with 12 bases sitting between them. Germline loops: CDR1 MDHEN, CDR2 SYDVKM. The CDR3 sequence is CASRRGGATEAFF. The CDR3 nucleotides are TGTGCCAGCAGGCGGGGAGGGGCCACTGAAGCTTTCTTT.

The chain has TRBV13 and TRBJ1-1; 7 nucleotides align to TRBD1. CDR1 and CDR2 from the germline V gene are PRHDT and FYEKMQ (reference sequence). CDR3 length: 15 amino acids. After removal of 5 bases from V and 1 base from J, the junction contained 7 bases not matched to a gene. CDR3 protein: CASSIRTGQNTEAFF. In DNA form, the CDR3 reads TGTGCCAGCAGCATTAGGACAGGACAGAACACTGAAGCTTTCTTT.

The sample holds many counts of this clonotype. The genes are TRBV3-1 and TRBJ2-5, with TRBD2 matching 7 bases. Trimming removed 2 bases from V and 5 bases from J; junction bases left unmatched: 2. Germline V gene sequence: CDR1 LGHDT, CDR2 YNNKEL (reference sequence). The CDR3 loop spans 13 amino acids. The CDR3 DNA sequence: TGTGCCAGCAGCCAAAACGGGGGGGAGACCCAGTACTTC. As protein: CASSQNGGETQYF.

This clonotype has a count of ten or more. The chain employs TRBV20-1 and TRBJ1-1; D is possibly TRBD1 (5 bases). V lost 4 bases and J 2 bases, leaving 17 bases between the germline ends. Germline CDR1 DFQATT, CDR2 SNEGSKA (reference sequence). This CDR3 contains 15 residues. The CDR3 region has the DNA TGCAGTGCTACCCTCCAGGGTGTGGCAAACACTGAAGCTTTCTTT. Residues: CSATLQGVANTEAFF.

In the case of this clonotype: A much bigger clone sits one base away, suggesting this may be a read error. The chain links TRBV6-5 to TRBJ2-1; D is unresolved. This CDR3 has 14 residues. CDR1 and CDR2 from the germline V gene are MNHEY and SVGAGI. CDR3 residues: CVSSYGQGNNEQFF. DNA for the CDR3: TGTGTCAGCAGTTATGGGCAAGGTAACAATGAGCAGTTCTTC.

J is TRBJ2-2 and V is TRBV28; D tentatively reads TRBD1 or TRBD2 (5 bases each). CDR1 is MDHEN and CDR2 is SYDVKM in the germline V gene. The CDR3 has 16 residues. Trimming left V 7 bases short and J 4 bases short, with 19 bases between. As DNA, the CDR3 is TGTGCCAGCACCCAAACCCGGGGCTACGGCACCGGGGAGCTGTTTTTT. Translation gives CASTQTRGYGTGELFF. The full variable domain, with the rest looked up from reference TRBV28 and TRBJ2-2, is DVKVTQSSRYLVKRTGEKVFLECVQDMDHENMFWYRQDPGLGLRLIYFSYDVKMKEKGDIPEGYSVSREKKERFSLILESASTNQTSMYLCASTQTRGYGTGELFFGEGSRLTVL.

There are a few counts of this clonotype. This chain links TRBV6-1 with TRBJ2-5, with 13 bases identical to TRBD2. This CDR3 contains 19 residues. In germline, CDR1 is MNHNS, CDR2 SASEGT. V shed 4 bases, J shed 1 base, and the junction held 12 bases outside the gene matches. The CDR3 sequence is CASSVQTSGGAGFQETQYF. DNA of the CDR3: TGTGCCAGCAGTGTTCAAACTAGCGGGGGGGCGGGGTTCCAAGAGACCCAGTACTTC.

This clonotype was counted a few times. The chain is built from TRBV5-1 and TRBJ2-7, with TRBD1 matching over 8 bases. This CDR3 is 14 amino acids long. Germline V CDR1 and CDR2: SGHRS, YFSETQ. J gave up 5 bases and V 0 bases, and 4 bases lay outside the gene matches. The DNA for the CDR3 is TGCGCCAGCAGCTTGGGGACAGGGACCCACGAGCAGTACTTC. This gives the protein CASSLGTGTHEQYF. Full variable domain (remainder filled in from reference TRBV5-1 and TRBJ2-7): KAGVTQTPRYLIKTRGQQVTLSCSPISGHRSVSWYQQTPGQGLQFLFEYFSETQRNKGNFPGRFSGRQFSNSRSEMNVSTLELGDSALYLCASSLGTGTHEQYFGPGTRLTVT.

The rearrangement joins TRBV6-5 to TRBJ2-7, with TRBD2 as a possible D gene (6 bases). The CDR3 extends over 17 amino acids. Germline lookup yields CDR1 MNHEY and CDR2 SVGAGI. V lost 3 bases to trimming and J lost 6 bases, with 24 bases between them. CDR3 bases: TGTGCCAGCAGTTATGCCAAGGGACTCCAAACCTCTTTCGAGCAGTACTTC. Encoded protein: CASSYAKGLQTSFEQYF.

CDR3 sequence reads: CAWSGTTGSYNEQFF. Written as DNA, the CDR3 is TGTGCCTGGAGTGGGACTACCGGCTCCTACAATGAGCAGTTCTTC. The chain combines TRBV30 with TRBJ2-1, with TRBD2 as a possible D gene (6 bases). CDR3 size: 15 residues. Germline-derived CDR1 and CDR2 are GTSNPN and SVGIG (reference sequence). The germline V and J ends were trimmed by 1 base and 0 bases, with 10 bases remaining between them. Drawing the rest from reference TRBV30 and TRBJ2-1, the complete variable domain is SQTIHQWPATLVQPVGSPLSLECTVEGTSNPNLYWYRQAAGRGLQLLFYSVGIGQISSEVPQNLSASRPQDRQFILSSKKLLLSDSGFYLCAWSGTTGSYNEQFFGPGTRLTVL.